This T cell receptor beta chain came from a study of monozygotic twins with inflammatory bowel disease. TCRdb reprocessed the 5' RACE reads and keeps a single row for each CDR3 protein, giving no DNA. In total, the table holds 120,000 to 150,000 distinct CDR3 sequences. Study results and limitations: Versus healthy twins, IBD patients showed fewer clonotypes shared with others, especially with disease activity.

As to this clonotype: Its specificity is not known.

Per the germline V gene, CDR1 is SGHTA and CDR2 is FQGNSA. The CDR3 totals 13 residues. Donors each contributed one blood sample measuring 2 to 3 ml. V gene TRBV7-2 combines with J gene TRBJ2-1. This TCR was sampled from a human donor with ulcerative colitis or Crohn's disease, or a healthy co-twin of an affected twin (not recorded which). Source material: blood. The CDR3 spells CASSLFSYNEQFF.